This T cell receptor beta chain stems from a study of T cells in Graves' hyperthyroidism and ophthalmopathy (dated by TCRdb to between 2018 and 2020). In terms of the full investigation: Peripheral blood was collected at initial diagnosis, before any treatment. TCR Vbeta CDR3 sequencing of 120 to 150 peripheral blood samples (around 45 ophthalmopathy, some 75 hyperthyroidism and roughly 17 progressor patients) is reported in the paper. In about 6 Graves' hyperthyroidism patients, the study also compared T-cell repertoires from thyroid tissue with T-cell repertoires from blood. The roughly 100 discovery patients were randomly divided into training and test sets at a 7:3 ratio. After sampling, hyperthyroidism patients received methimazole starting at 30 mg daily, and ophthalmopathy patients received high-dose intravenous methylprednisolone. A discovery cohort of about 100 patients, about 43 with Graves' ophthalmopathy and about 58 with stable Graves' hyperthyroidism, was used to find distinguishing TCR V-J signatures. Prospective prediction of ophthalmopathy was tested in an independent validation cohort consisting of 18 hyperthyroidism patients and 17 patients who later progressed to ophthalmopathy.

This clonotype was detected only a few times. Its binding antigen is unknown. Qualities for individual bases were not recorded, and no much larger clone is one base off. The TCR beta CDR3 regions were amplified from RNA transcripts. For the first round of RT-PCR on the TCR CDR3, the HTBI primer set was used together with the Qiagen OneStep RT-PCR kit. Libraries were constructed in a second round of multiplex PCR, after which size selection and purification were performed. The libraries were sequenced on an Illumina HiSeq2000 using paired-end 100 bp reads. Per the original workflow: SOAPnuke was used to process the raw data, with reads discarded if the reads contained adapters or uncalled bases, had a mean Phred below 15, or lacked an exact constant-primer or identifier match. COPE v1.2.5 was used to merge high-quality paired reads, and clonotypes were defined as unique nucleotide sequences. MiTCR v1.1 was used to align the clonotypes against IMGT TRBV, TRBD and TRBJ reference segments. The analysis was restricted to V-J combinations with a frequency above 0.0001, which together covered 99.2% of the repertoires. A TCS score was defined as the ratio between F50 (clonal expansion) and ExV (chaos), using BLOSUM62-based TCRdist between CDR3 peptides within each V-J. Welch's t-statistics and random forest reduced several hundred V-J features to around 14, which were used in a naive Bayes classifier (R e1071). TCRdb applied fastp at Q25 and MiXCR to the public reads, then kept only in-frame beta chains. Each entry is one CDR3 protein sequence, shown with its most common DNA and genes. These V and J calls derive from TCRdb rather than the authors' analysis. For this sample the table gives 400,000 to 500,000 distinct CDR3 sequences, of which approximately 14% were detected only once. The ten largest account for over 15% of the sample.

A patient counted as having stable Graves' hyperthyroidism if no progression to ophthalmopathy occurred over 18 months of follow-up. Hyperthyroidism patients were aged 18 to 65 years and newly diagnosed, with disease duration of less than 2 months. Patients with uncontrolled infections, other autoimmune diseases, pregnancy or lactation were excluded. Clinical symptoms, serum thyroxine and TRAb, thyroid ultrasound, and orbital computed tomography formed the basis for the diagnoses. PBMCs were isolated from about 10 ml of fresh peripheral blood by Ficoll-Paque density gradient centrifugation. Trizol reagent was used to extract total RNA, and RNA quality was then checked on an Agilent 2100 Bioanalyzer. Overall results and qualifications from the work: A 13 V-J signature model separated ophthalmopathy from stable hyperthyroidism, with approximately 87% sensitivity and 81.08% specificity in cross-validation and 80%/75% in testing. Blood samples also contained most of the expanded thyroid clonotypes (frequency above 0.001), which suggests that blood repertoires may reflect thyroid immune responses. Sample size was not statistically predetermined, and blinding of investigators to group allocation was not performed. In validation, the model predicted progression to ophthalmopathy with 60% to 71% sensitivity and approximately 72% specificity, a median of 6.5 months before onset.

The CDR3 spans 15 residues, from the cysteine through the phenylalanine. The entry retains the CDR3 DNA only, 45 bases that are in frame from base 1. Sequences PRHDT (CDR1) and FYEKMQ (CDR2) are obtained from the germline V gene (reference sequence). V trim: 5 bases; J trim: 5 bases; unmatched bases: 5. The chain was built from TRBV13 and TRBJ2-1; 11 junctional bases match TRBD1. Sequenced input: blood. The TCR comes from a woman younger than 30 with Graves' hyperthyroidism. The DNA reads as follows: TGTGCCAGCAGCACTGGACAGGGGGCGGACAATGAGCAGTTCTTC. It codes for CASSTGQGADNEQFF.